This record covers a single TCR beta chain. Its antigen is unknown. Germline values: CDR1 ENHRY, CDR2 SYGVKD. The CDR3 is made up of 15 amino acids. Trimming removed 4 bases from V and 1 base from J, with 12 bases in between. This sample is part of a study of cytomegalovirus exposure and HLA in healthy donors. Study context: Earlier, fewer than 140 million unique TCR beta sequences were recovered from roughly 200 million T cells by an analysis.

Study results and caveats: Overall, approximately 150 TCR beta chains were annotated as cytomegalovirus-associated. Productive rates of about 90% or about 30% were seen for most TCR beta V segments in an earlier analysis. Follow-up analysis later connected one missense variant in DCLRE1C with trimming of TCR beta V- and J-genes.

It was with 60 Vbeta and 13 Jbeta primers that the PCR ran. Data came from immunoSEQ multiplex PCR; TCRdb stores just in-frame clones and leaves some out. The sample contains more than 85,000 clones, about four fifths of which appear only once. The rearrangement joins TRBV10-3 to TRBJ2-3, with D unresolved. The receptor's source is a female donor in good health and CMV-seropositive. The material sequenced was PBMCs. This chain's CDR3 is CAISGSAAGTDTQYF. The CDR3 DNA sequence: TGTGCCATCAGTGGTTCGGCGGCGGGCACAGATACGCAGTATTTT.